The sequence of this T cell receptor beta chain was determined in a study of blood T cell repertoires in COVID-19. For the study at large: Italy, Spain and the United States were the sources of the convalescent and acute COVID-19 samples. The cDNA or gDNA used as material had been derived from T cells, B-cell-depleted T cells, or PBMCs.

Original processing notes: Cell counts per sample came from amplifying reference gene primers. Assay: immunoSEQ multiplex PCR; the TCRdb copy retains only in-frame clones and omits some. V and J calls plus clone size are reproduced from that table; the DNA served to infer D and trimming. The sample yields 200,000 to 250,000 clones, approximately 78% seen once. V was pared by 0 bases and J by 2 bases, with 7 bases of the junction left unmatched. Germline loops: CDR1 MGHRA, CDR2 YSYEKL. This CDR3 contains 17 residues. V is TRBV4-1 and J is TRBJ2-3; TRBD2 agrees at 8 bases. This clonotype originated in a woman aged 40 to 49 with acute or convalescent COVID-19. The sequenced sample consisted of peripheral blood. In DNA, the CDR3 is TGCGCCAGCAGCCAAGATGAACGGGGGGGCGTCACAGATACGCAGTATTTT. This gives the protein CASSQDERGGVTDTQYF.